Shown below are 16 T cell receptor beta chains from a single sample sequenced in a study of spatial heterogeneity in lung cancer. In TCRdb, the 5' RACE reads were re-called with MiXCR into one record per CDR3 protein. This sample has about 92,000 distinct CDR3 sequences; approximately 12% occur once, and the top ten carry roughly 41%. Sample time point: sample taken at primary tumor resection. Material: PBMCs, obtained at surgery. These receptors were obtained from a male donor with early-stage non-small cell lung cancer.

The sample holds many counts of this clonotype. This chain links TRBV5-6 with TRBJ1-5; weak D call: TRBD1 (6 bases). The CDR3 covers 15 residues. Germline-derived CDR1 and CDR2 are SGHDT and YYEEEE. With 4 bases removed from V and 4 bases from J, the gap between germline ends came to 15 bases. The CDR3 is CASSRGQTSNQPQHF. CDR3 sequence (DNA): TGTGCCAGCAGCCGCGGACAGACGTCGAATCAGCCCCAGCATTTT. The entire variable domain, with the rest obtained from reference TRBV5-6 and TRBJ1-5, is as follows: DAGVTQSPTHLIKTRGQQVTLRCSPKSGHDTVSWYQQALGQGPQFIFQYYEEEERQRGNFPDRFSGHQFPNYSSELNVNALLLGDSALYLCASSRGQTSNQPQHFGDGTRLSIL.

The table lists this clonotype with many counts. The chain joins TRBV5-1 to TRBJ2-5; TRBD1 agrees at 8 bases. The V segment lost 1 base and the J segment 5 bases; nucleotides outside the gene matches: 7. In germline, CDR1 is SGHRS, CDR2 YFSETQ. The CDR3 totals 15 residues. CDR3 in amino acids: CASSLLQGAGETQYF. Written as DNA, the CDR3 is TGCGCCAGCAGCTTGCTGCAGGGGGCCGGGGAGACCCAGTACTTC.

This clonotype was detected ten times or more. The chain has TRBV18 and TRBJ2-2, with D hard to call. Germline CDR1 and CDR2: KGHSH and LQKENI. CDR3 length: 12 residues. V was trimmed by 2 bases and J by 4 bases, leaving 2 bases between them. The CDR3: CASSPVTGELFF. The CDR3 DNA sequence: TGTGCCAGCTCACCAGTCACCGGGGAGCTGTTTTTT. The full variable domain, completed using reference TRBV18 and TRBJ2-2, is NAGVMQNPRHLVRRRGQEARLRCSPMKGHSHVYWYRQLPEEGLKFMVYLQKENIIDESGMPKERFSAEFPKEGPSILRIQQVVRGDSAAYFCASSPVTGELFFGEGSRLTVL.

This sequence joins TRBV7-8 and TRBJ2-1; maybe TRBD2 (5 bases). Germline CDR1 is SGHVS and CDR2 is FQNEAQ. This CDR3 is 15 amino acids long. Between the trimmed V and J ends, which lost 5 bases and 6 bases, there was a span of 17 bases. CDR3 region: CASSAWTAVSNEQFF. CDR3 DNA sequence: TGTGCCAGCAGCGCTTGGACTGCCGTTTCCAATGAGCAGTTCTTC.

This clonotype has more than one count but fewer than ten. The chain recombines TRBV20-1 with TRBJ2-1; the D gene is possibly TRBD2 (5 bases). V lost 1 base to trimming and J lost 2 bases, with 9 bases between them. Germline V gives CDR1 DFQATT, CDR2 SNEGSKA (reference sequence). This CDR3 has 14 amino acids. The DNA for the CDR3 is TGCAGTGCTAGAGGAGAGAGGGCCTACAATGAGCAGTTCTTC. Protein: CSARGERAYNEQFF.

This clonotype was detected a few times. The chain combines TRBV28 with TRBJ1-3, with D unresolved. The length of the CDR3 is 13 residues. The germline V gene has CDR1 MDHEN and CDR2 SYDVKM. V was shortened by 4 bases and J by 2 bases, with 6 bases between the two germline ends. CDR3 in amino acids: CASSSGTGNTIYF. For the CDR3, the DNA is TGTGCCAGCAGTTCGGGGACTGGAAACACCATATATTTT.

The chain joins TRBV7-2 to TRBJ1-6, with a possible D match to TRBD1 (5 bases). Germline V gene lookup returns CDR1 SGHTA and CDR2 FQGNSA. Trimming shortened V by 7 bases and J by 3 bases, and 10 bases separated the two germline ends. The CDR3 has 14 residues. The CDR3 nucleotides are TGTGCCAGCACTAGGACAAGCTATAATTCACCCCTCCACTTT. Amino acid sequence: CASTRTSYNSPLHF.

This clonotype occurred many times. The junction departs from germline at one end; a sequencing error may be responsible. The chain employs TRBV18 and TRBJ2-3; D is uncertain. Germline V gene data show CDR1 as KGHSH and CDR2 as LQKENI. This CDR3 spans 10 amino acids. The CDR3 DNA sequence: TGTGCCAGCTCACCACCGGGGATTATTTTT. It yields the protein CASSPPGIIF.

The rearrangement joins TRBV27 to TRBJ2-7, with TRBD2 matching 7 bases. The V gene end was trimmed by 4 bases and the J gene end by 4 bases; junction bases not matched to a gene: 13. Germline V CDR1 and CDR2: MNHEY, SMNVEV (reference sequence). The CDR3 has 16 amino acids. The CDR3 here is CASSYLSGQSGYEQYF. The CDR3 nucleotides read TGTGCCAGCAGTTACCTTAGCGGGCAATCAGGATACGAGCAGTACTTC.

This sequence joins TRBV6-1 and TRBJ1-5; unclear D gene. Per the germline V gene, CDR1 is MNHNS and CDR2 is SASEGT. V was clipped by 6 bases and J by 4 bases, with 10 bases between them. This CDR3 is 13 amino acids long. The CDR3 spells CASRETSNQPQHF. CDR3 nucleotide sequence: TGTGCCAGCAGAGAAACAAGTAATCAGCCCCAGCATTTT.

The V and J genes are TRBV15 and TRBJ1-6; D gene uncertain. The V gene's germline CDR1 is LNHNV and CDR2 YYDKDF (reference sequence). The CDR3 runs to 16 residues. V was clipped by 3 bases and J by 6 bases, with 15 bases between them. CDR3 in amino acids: CATSRGTASGNSPLHF. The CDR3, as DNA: TGTGCCACCAGCAGGGGTACAGCGAGTGGTAATTCACCCCTCCACTTT. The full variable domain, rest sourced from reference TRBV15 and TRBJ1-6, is DAMVIQNPRYQVTQFGKPVTLSCSQTLNHNVMYWYQQKSSQAPKLLFHYYDKDFNNEADTPDNFQSRRPNTSFCFLDIRSPGLGDTAMYLCATSRGTASGNSPLHFGNGTRLTVT.

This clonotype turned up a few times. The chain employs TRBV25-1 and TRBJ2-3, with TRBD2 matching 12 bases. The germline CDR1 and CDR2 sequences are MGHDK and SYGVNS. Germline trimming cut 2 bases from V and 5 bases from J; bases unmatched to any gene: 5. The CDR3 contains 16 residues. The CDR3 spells CASSEASGRDQDTQYF. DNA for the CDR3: TGTGCCAGCAGTGAAGCTAGCGGGAGGGACCAAGATACGCAGTATTTT.

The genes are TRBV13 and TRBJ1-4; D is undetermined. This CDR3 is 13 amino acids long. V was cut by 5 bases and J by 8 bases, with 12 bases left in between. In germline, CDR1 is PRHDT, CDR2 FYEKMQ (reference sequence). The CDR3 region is CASSGDTSEKLFF. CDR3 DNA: TGTGCCAGCAGCGGAGACACGTCGGAAAAACTGTTTTTT.

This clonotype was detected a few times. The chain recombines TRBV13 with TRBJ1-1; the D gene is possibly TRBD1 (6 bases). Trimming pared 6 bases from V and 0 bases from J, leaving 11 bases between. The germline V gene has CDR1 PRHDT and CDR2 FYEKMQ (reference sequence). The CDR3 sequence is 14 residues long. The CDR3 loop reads CASRRTALNTEAFF. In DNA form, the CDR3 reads TGTGCCAGCAGGCGGACAGCCCTGAACACTGAAGCTTTCTTT.

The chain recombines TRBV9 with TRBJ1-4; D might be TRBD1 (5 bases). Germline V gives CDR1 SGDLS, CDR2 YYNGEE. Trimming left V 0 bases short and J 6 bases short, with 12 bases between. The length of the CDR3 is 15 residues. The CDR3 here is CASSVAGTVDEKLFF. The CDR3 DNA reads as TGTGCCAGCAGCGTAGCGGGGACGGTCGATGAAAAACTGTTTTTT. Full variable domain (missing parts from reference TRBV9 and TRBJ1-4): DSGVTQTPKHLITATGQRVTLRCSPRSGDLSVYWYQQSLDQGLQFLIQYYNGEERAKGNILERFSAQQFPDLHSELNLSSLELGDSALYFCASSVAGTVDEKLFFGSGTQLSVL.

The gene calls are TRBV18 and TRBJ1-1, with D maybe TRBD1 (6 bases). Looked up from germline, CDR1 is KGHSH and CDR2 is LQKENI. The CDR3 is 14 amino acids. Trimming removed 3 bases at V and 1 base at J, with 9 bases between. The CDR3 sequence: CASSPPTGNTEAFF. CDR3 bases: TGTGCCAGCTCACCCCCGACAGGGAACACTGAAGCTTTCTTT.